The 25 T cell receptor beta chains given below trace back to one sample, sequenced in a study of cytomegalovirus exposure and HLA in healthy donors. 60 Vbeta and 13 Jbeta primers were used in PCR. Profiling relied on immunoSEQ multiplex PCR, and the TCRdb table lists in-frame clones only, not all of them. The repertoire holds about 43,000 clones, with 60% to 85% as singletons. The sequenced sample consisted of PBMCs. These receptors came from a man under 40 in good health and CMV-seronegative.

This clone was seen once. The chain has TRBV7-2 and TRBJ2-7, with 9 bases aligning to TRBD1. The germline CDR1 and CDR2 sequences are SGHTA and FQGNSA. The CDR3 has 14 residues. The trim removed 2 bases at V and 9 bases at J, leaving 8 bases unmatched. In nucleotides, the CDR3 is TGTGCCAGCAGCTTAATGGGACAGGGTCTCCGGCAGTACTTC. Translating it yields CASSLMGQGLRQYF.

The J gene is TRBJ2-2, the V gene TRBV7-9, with 8 bases fitting TRBD1. This CDR3 comprises 17 residues. V gave up 4 bases and J gave up 1 base; unmatched junction bases: 8. Germline V gene data show CDR1 as SEHNR and CDR2 as FQNEAQ (reference sequence). DNA of the CDR3: TGTGCCAGCAGCTCGTACCCCGGGACAGGGAACACCGGGGAGCTGTTTTTT. It is translated as CASSSYPGTGNTGELFF.

This clone came up a few times. The chain links TRBV6-5 to TRBJ2-1, with a possible D match to TRBD2 (5 bases). This CDR3 contains 13 residues. In germline, CDR1 is MNHEY, CDR2 SVGAGI. The germline V and J ends were trimmed by 6 bases and 6 bases, with 12 bases remaining between them. CDR3 amino acids: CASSHQRLNEQFF. The CDR3 bases are TGTGCCAGCAGCCACCAGCGGCTCAATGAGCAGTTCTTC.

CDR3 coding DNA: TGTGCCAGCGGCGGATCGGGACTAGCGGGAAATGAGCAGTTCTTC. Its protein product is CASGGSGLAGNEQFF. V usage is TRBV5-4 and J usage is TRBJ2-1; 13 bases are shared with TRBD2. The CDR3 is 15 amino acids. V lost 7 bases, J lost 7 bases, and 8 bases stayed unmatched. Germline CDR1 is SGHNT and CDR2 is YYREEE (reference sequence).

The V gene is TRBV5-1, the J gene TRBJ2-7; the match to TRBD1 covers 7 bases. Germline V gene lookup returns CDR1 SGHRS and CDR2 YFSETQ. With 0 bases clipped from V and 1 base from J, the junction kept 1 base outside the gene matches. This CDR3 has 14 amino acids. CDR3 nucleotide sequence: TGCGCCAGCAGCTTGGGACAGGGATCCTACGAGCAGTACTTC. This gives the protein CASSLGQGSYEQYF.

The chain joins TRBV7-9 to TRBJ2-1; 8 positions match TRBD1. The CDR3 has 15 residues. The V segment lost 3 bases and the J segment 14 bases; nucleotides outside the gene matches: 15. Germline V gene sequence: CDR1 SEHNR, CDR2 FQNEAQ (reference sequence). In DNA, the CDR3 is TGTGCCAGCAGCTTCGATGGAGACAGGGGTACTGCTAAGTTCTTC. Translating it yields CASSFDGDRGTAKFF.

V usage is TRBV5-7 and J usage is TRBJ1-4; tentative D call: TRBD1 (6 bases). TRBV5-7 is an open reading frame, and its role is uncertain. V lost 0 bases to trimming and J lost 4 bases, with 7 bases between them. The CDR3 length is 14 residues. CDR3 sequence: CASSLDRDNEKLFF. The CDR3 DNA is TGTGCCAGCAGCTTGGACAGGGATAATGAAAAACTGTTTTTT.

The V and J genes are TRBV21-1 and TRBJ2-3; the DNA was not used to check the table's D call, TRBD1. TRBV21-1 is tagged as a pseudogene. This CDR3 region has 17 residues. CDR3 region: CASSKGAGNITTDTQYF. The CDR3 DNA sequence: TGTGCCAGCAGCAAAGGTGCAGGAAACATAACCACAGATACGCAGTATTTT.

The rearrangement joins TRBV19 to TRBJ2-3, with 10 bases aligning to TRBD2. The junction had 5 bases not matched to a gene; V was cut back by 2 bases and J by 3 bases. This CDR3 is built from 16 residues. CDR1 LNHDA and CDR2 SQIVND come from the germline V gene (reference sequence). CDR3 in amino acids: CASSILAGAKTDTQYF. In DNA, the CDR3 is TGTGCCAGTAGTATACTAGCGGGAGCGAAGACAGATACGCAGTATTTT.

The chain has TRBV7-8 and TRBJ2-7; possible D gene TRBD2, 6 bases. Trimming shortened V by 1 base and J by 0 bases, and 13 bases separated the two germline ends. This CDR3 region has 16 residues. CDR1 and CDR2 (germline): SGHVS, FQNEAQ. The DNA for the CDR3 is TGTGCCAGCAGCTTAGTTGCGGGACCGAGCTCCTACGAGCAGTACTTC. It specifies CASSLVAGPSSYEQYF.

The chain joins TRBV30 to TRBJ2-3, with TRBD1 as a possible D gene (6 bases). Germline V gene data show CDR1 as GTSNPN and CDR2 as SVGIG (reference sequence). The V and J ends lost 4 bases and 3 bases respectively, with 8 bases between them. The CDR3 spans 12 residues. CDR3 sequence reads: CAWNRATDTQYF. In DNA form, the CDR3 reads TGTGCCTGGAACAGGGCAACAGATACGCAGTATTTT.

This chain uses TRBV9 with TRBJ2-3; 10 bases are shared with TRBD2. The CDR3 sequence is 16 residues long. Germline loops: CDR1 SGDLS, CDR2 YYNGEE. With 3 bases clipped from V and 5 bases from J, the junction kept 9 bases outside the gene matches. The DNA of the CDR3 is TGTGCCAGCAGCGAAACTGGACTAGCGGTCGGAGATACGCAGTATTTT. Translated, it gives CASSETGLAVGDTQYF.

This chain uses TRBV10-2 with TRBJ2-3; D might be TRBD1 (7 bases). The CDR3 has 14 residues. The V gene lost 5 bases and the J gene lost 6 bases, with 15 bases spanning the gap. Germline V gene sequence: CDR1 WSHSY, CDR2 SAAADI. This CDR3 reads CASSWRGRGDTQYF. DNA for the CDR3: TGCGCCAGCAGTTGGAGGGGGCGTGGGGATACGCAGTATTTT.

The chain combines TRBV6-5 with TRBJ1-1; D gene ambiguous. Trimming took off 2 bases at V and 1 base at J, with 5 bases between the two ends. The CDR3 covers 13 residues. Germline V gene data show CDR1 as MNHEY and CDR2 as SVGAGI. This CDR3 is CASSYAGNTEAFF. CDR3 DNA sequence: TGTGCCAGCAGTTACGCAGGGAACACTGAAGCTTTCTTT.

This clone was seen only once. The gene calls are TRBV5-1 and TRBJ2-1, with 8 bases aligning to TRBD1. Germline lookup yields CDR1 SGHRS and CDR2 YFSETQ. CDR3 length: 16 residues. J gave up 8 bases and V 0 bases, and 10 bases lay outside the gene matches. CDR3 coding DNA: TGCGCCAGCAGCTTGGTTCTCAGGGGGCATGGGGATGAGCAGTTCTTC. Its translation is CASSLVLRGHGDEQFF.

This chain uses TRBV21-1 with TRBJ2-1; the table's D call, TRBD2, has no DNA check behind it. TRBV21-1 is a pseudogene segment. This CDR3 contains 18 residues. For the CDR3, the DNA is TGTGCCAGCAGCGCGACAGGGTTGACTAGCGGGAGTCTTCAAGAGCAGTTCTTC. This codes for CASSATGLTSGSLQEQFF.

The rearrangement links TRBV14 to TRBJ2-1; D perhaps matches TRBD2 (6 bases). The V end was cut by 4 bases, the J end by 3 bases, with 13 bases between. This CDR3 is built from 15 residues. Germline CDR1 and CDR2: SGHDN and FVKESK. Written as DNA, the CDR3 is TGTGCCAGCAGCCCGCCGGGACTCAACTACAATGAGCAGTTCTTC. Translation: CASSPPGLNYNEQFF. Full variable domain (outside the CDR3, taken from reference TRBV14 and TRBJ2-1): EAGVTQFPSHSVIEKGQTVTLRCDPISGHDNLYWYRRVMGKEIKFLLHFVKESKQDESGMPNNRFLAERTGGTYSTLKVQPAELEDSGVYFCASSPPGLNYNEQFFGPGTRLTVL.

This clone was seen more than once but under ten times. The chain links TRBV10-2 to TRBJ2-3; 9 bases match TRBD2. The CDR3 has 16 residues. Trimming took 6 bases from V and 4 from J; bases not matched to a gene: 11. In germline, CDR1 is WSHSY, CDR2 SAAADI. The CDR3, as DNA: TGCGCCAGCAGCCCCGGGGCGGGAGGGCTCTCAGATACGCAGTATTTT. This translates into CASSPGAGGLSDTQYF.

This chain uses TRBV7-9 with TRBJ2-1; a weak D match, TRBD1 (6 bases). Per germline, CDR1 SEHNR and CDR2 FQNEAQ (reference sequence). V lost 5 bases and J 1 base, leaving 12 bases between the germline ends. This CDR3 contains 15 residues. CDR3 in DNA: TGTGCCAGCAGCCCAACCGGGACATCCTACAATGAGCAGTTCTTC. Its protein is CASSPTGTSYNEQFF. The complete variable domain, with remaining parts taken from reference TRBV7-9 and TRBJ2-1, reads DTGVSQNPRHKITKRGQNVTFRCDPISEHNRLYWYRQTLGQGPEFLTYFQNEAQLEKSRLLSDRFSAERPKGSFSTLEIQRTEQGDSAMYLCASSPTGTSYNEQFFGPGTRLTVL.

A single count supports this clone. The CDR3 is CATSGVQGAVEAFF. The CDR3 DNA is TGTGCCACCAGCGGAGTTCAGGGGGCGGTTGAAGCTTTCTTT. The chain joins TRBV15 to TRBJ1-1; TRBD1 agrees at 8 bases. Germline-derived CDR1 and CDR2 are LNHNV and YYDKDF (reference sequence). The CDR3 sequence is 14 residues long. V lost 5 bases and J lost 7; bases outside the gene matches: 9.

CDR3 nucleotides: TGTGCCAGCAGCCTAGGAGGGGGAGAGACCCAGTACTTC. The encoded protein is CASSLGGGETQYF. The rearrangement links TRBV7-2 to TRBJ2-5; D may be TRBD1 or TRBD2 (6 bases each). CDR3 length: 13 residues. Germline lookup yields CDR1 SGHTA and CDR2 FQGNSA. The V end lost 5 bases, the J end lost 4 bases, and 11 bases lay between the germline ends.

J is TRBJ2-5 and V is TRBV5-1; D is perhaps TRBD1 (5 bases). This CDR3 has 19 residues. Trimming pared 0 bases from V and 6 bases from J, leaving 27 bases between. Germline values: CDR1 SGHRS, CDR2 YFSETQ. CDR3 protein: CASSLGGAGDSLGGKTQYF. The CDR3 region has the DNA TGCGCCAGCAGCTTGGGGGGCGCAGGTGACTCCCTAGGTGGAAAGACCCAGTACTTC. Combining the CDR3 with reference TRBV5-1 and TRBJ2-5 gives the whole variable domain KAGVTQTPRYLIKTRGQQVTLSCSPISGHRSVSWYQQTPGQGLQFLFEYFSETQRNKGNFPGRFSGRQFSNSRSEMNVSTLELGDSALYLCASSLGGAGDSLGGKTQYFGPGTRLLVL.

The rearrangement joins TRBV10-3 to TRBJ2-7, with D possibly matching TRBD2 (7 bases). Germline lookup yields CDR1 ENHRY and CDR2 SYGVKD. The ends were cut back, 8 bases at V and 0 bases at J, with 11 bases in the middle. The CDR3 has 13 amino acids. Here the CDR3 reads CAIVGGASYEQYF. CDR3 DNA: TGTGCCATCGTAGGGGGGGCCTCCTACGAGCAGTACTTC.

The chain has TRBV5-1 and TRBJ2-3; TRBD1 might be the D (7 bases). Germline V gives CDR1 SGHRS, CDR2 YFSETQ. The germline V and J ends were trimmed by 4 bases and 3 bases, with 12 bases remaining between them. This CDR3 spans 14 amino acids. Here the CDR3 DNA reads TGCGCCAGCAGCGGGGGGACAGAGACAGATACGCAGTATTTT. This sequence encodes CASSGGTETDTQYF.

DNA for the CDR3: TGTGCCAGCAGCTTAGTAGCGCAGCCTAACAATGAGCAGTTCTTC. This codes for CASSLVAQPNNEQFF. V is TRBV7-6 and J is TRBJ2-1; maybe TRBD2 (5 bases). V gave up 1 base and J gave up 5 bases, with 12 bases separating them. This CDR3 is built from 15 residues. CDR1 is SGHVS, CDR2 FNYEAQ, per germline.